Listed below are T cell receptor beta chains from one sample, sequenced in a study of T cell changes during pregnancy in multiple sclerosis. TCRdb keeps only in-frame clones here, not all; method: immunoSEQ multiplex PCR. The sample gives tens of thousands of clones, 90% to 95% of which show up once; approximately 1% is in the top ten. The sequenced sample was peripheral blood, obtained in the second trimester of pregnancy. Receptors originate from a female donor with multiple sclerosis, enrolled in a pregnancy study. Each CDR3 is given with its conserved first and last residue. Only part of the rows carry a size: once, few, many, or a class if the clone is expanded.

V gene	J gene	clone size	CDR3 protein
TRBV5-5	TRBJ2-2	.	CASSVGGGAGVGELFF
TRBV6-1	TRBJ1-5	.	CASSDLGYGNQPQHF
TRBV7-9	TRBJ1-5	.	CASSLDGTGGRLSQPQHF
TRBV19	TRBJ2-3	.	CASSIGGSGSVTDTQYF
TRBV11-3	TRBJ1-2	.	CASSLRQGGNYGYTF
TRBV5-1	TRBJ1-2	.	CASSLGTNYGYTF
TRBV6-1	TRBJ2-7	.	CASSEISGTTYEQYF
TRBV5-6	TRBJ2-1	.	CASSSVAGRNEQFF
TRBV27	TRBJ1-2	.	CASSVFGDRTTTNYGYTF
TRBV29-1	TRBJ2-7	.	CSIRAGGPDEQYF
TRBV9	TRBJ2-2	.	CASSVAPITGSTGELFF
TRBV4-3	TRBJ2-2	.	CASSRMRVSGTGGANTGELFF
TRBV5-4	TRBJ1-2	.	CASSFGQGEGYTF
TRBV10-3	TRBJ1-1	.	CAISENWEGSEAFF
TRBV9	TRBJ1-3	.	CASSVDTSSGNTIYF
TRBV27	TRBJ2-7	.	CASSRRGGGAYEQYF
TRBV11-3	TRBJ2-1	.	CASSLGTGYEQFF
TRBV5-1	TRBJ2-1	once	CASSSTSGGSYNEQFF
TRBV9	TRBJ2-6	.	CASSVASGSAGANVLTF
TRBV7-2	TRBJ2-7	.	CASSLLTYEQYF
TRBV15	TRBJ2-2	.	CATSPNPTTHNAGELFF
TRBV28	TRBJ2-1	.	CASSLTGLRSSYNEQFF
TRBV11-2	TRBJ1-1	.	CASSYGWNTEAFF
TRBV5-4	TRBJ2-2	.	CASSPLIAGVTGELFF
TRBV28	TRBJ2-7	.	CASSSLIGLAGGYEQYF
TRBV19	TRBJ2-1	.	CASSWFGGQNNEQFF
TRBV2	TRBJ1-1	.	CASSVGPSGDTEAFF
TRBV7-9	TRBJ2-2	.	CASSPVTGGGPTGELFF
TRBV6-5	TRBJ2-5	.	CASSTRDKQETQYF
TRBV10-1	TRBJ2-1	.	CASNDRYNEQFF
TRBV5-5	TRBJ1-4	.	CASRRGMSEKLFF
TRBV4-2	TRBJ2-3	.	CASSLGTSSTDTQYF
TRBV4-1	TRBJ2-2	.	CASSQAGTSTGELFF
TRBV7-8	TRBJ2-5	few	CASSLSGLAGGTQYF
TRBV5-6	TRBJ2-1	.	CASSDRFSIPFF
TRBV5-4	TRBJ2-2	.	CASRKGLAGGPNTGELFF
TRBV9	TRBJ2-3	once	CASSVERERYTDTQYF
TRBV5-6	TRBJ1-2	.	CASSHIQTPLYGYTF
TRBV5-1	TRBJ1-1	once	CASSFSPTEAFF
TRBV27	TRBJ2-1	.	CASRTGQAKQFF
TRBV27	TRBJ1-5	.	CASSAQGLQPQHF
TRBV7-8	TRBJ2-7	.	CASALLSGTPYEQYF
TRBV30	TRBJ1-1	.	CAWSVRRDRGRGTEAFF
TRBV5-6	TRBJ2-2	.	CASSWGQGNTGELFF
TRBV5-1	TRBJ2-3	.	CASSLAGNTDTQYF
TRBV29-1	TRBJ1-2	once	CSVPAREGGGYTF
TRBV28	TRBJ2-7	.	CASSLAGGNYEQYF
TRBV2	TRBJ2-5	once	CASSATGLPQETQYF
TRBV30	TRBJ1-1	.	CAWSTGQLEAFF
TRBV28	TRBJ2-7	.	CASSLSADLRREDSYEQYF
TRBV5-1	TRBJ2-1	.	CASRLLRGAGEGEQFF
TRBV6-6	TRBJ2-2	.	CASSLSPLYTGELFF